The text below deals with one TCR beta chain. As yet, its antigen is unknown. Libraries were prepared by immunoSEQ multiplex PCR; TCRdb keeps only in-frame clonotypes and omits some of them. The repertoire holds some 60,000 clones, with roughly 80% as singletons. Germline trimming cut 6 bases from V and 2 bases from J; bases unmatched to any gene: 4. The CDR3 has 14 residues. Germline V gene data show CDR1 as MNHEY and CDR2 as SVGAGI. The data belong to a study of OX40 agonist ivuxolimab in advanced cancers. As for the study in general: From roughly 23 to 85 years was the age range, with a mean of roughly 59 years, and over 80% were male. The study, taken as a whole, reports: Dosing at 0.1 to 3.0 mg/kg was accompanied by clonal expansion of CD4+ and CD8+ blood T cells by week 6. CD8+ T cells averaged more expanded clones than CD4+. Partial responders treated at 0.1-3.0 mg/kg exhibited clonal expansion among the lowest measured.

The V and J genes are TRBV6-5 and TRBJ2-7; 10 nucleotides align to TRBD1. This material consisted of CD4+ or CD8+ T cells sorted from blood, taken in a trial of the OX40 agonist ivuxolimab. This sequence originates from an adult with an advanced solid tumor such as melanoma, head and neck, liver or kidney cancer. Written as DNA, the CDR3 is TGTGCCAGCAGGAATGGACAGGGGGCCTACGAGCAGTACTTC. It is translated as CASRNGQGAYEQYF.